There are a few counts of the clone carrying this T cell receptor (beta chain). Antigen: not known. V dropped 5 bases and J dropped 3 bases, with 11 bases sitting between them. Germline values: CDR1 DFQATT, CDR2 SNEGSKA (reference sequence). There are 12 residues in the CDR3. The data are from a study of CD8 T cells in ankylosing spondylitis. Scientists made TCR beta libraries using quantitative 5'-RACE with molecular barcodes. TCRdb re-derived calls from the 5' RACE reads in MiXCR, one entry per CDR3 protein. Among approximately 140,000 distinct CDR3 sequences listed, about a tenth were seen once. Study results and caveats: Characteristic, it appeared, of ankylosing spondylitis blood was a TCR beta motif of 7 or 8 highly homologous variants. Several of the motif variants were reported before in synovial fluid and blood from reactive arthritis. Disease-linked clones reportedly showed significant enrichment in matched ankylosing spondylitis synovial fluid.

Sample: blood, either unsorted or a sorted T cell fraction (not recorded which). The TCR sequence derives from a male donor with ankylosing spondylitis or in good health (not recorded which). The V call is TRBV20-1, the J call TRBJ2-7; possible D gene TRBD1, 6 bases. The CDR3 nucleotides are TGCAGTGCTCCAGGGGATAACTACGAGCAGTACTTC. Its protein is CSAPGDNYEQYF.